The clone carrying this T cell receptor beta chain was detected many times. Its antigen is currently unknown. This entry is derived from a study of neurological immune-mediated disorders. As for the study in general: The 35 or so patients with multiple sclerosis comprised roughly 30 relapsing-remitting cases and 3 secondary progressive cases.

It was from 2 million PBMCs stored at -80 C that the unsorted libraries were obtained. Study-wide points: Whereas HTLV-1-associated myelopathy showed the most TCR clonal expansion, multiple sclerosis showed the least, with levels below those of healthy controls. No CDR3 amino acid sequences recurred among expanded clones across subjects, suggesting private repertoires in all groups.

TCRdb ran MiXCR on the 5' RACE reads and lists one entry per CDR3 protein. This sample has more than 45,000 distinct CDR3 sequences, with around 2.3% found just once. The specimen was PBMCs. This TCR was sampled from a man between 45 and 60 years old with multiple sclerosis.

In DNA form, the CDR3 reads TGTGCCAGCAGCCCATTTAATGAAAAACTGTTTTTT. It translates to CASSPFNEKLFF. The rearrangement links TRBV7-2 to TRBJ1-4; D is undetermined. The CDR3 has 12 amino acids. V lost 5 bases to trimming and J lost 4 bases, with 5 bases between them. In germline, CDR1 is SGHTA, CDR2 FQGNSA.